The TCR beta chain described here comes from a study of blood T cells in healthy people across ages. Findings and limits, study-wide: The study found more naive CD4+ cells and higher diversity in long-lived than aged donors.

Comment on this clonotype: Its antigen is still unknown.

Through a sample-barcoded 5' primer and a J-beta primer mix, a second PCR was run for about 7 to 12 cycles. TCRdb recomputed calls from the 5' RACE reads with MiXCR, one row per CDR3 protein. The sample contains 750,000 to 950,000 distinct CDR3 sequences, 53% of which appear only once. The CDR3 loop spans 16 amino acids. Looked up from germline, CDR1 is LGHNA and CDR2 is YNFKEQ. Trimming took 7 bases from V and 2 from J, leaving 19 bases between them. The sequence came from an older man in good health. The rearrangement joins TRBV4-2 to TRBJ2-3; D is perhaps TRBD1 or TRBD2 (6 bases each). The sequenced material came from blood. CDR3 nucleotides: TGTGCCAGCACCCTCGGGGGCGGCTCCGACACAGATACGCAGTATTTT. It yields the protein CASTLGGGSDTDTQYF.